This T cell receptor beta chain was captured by sequencing in a study of identical twins. Study outcomes and limitations: With monozygotic twins, out-of-frame TCR alpha sharing exceeded what models estimated. Cord blood beta clonotypes present at high abundance carried fewer insertions; no such pattern appeared in memory repertoires. Cross-sectional statistical analysis was relied on for the conclusions, without the same donors being followed.

This clonotype was seen a few times. Antigen unknown. This CDR3 has 13 amino acids. Trimming cost V 0 bases and J 8 bases; bases outside gene matches: 0. Germline V gives CDR1 LNHNV, CDR2 YYDKDF (reference sequence). TCRdb re-called the 5' RACE reads with MiXCR, one entry per CDR3 protein. The table includes hundreds of thousands of distinct CDR3 sequences, 20% to 25% detected once. In addition, the sample was reused for a study of T cells expressing NK-cell markers. That paper notes: There were a few donors in whom these clonotypes also led the CD3+CD56-NKG2C+ fraction.

V is TRBV15 and J is TRBJ1-4; the match to TRBD1 covers 7 bases. This receptor was identified in a young woman in good health. The sample consisted of PBMCs. The CDR3 coding sequence is TGTGCCACCAGCAGAGACAGGGGGGAAAAACTGTTTTTT. Translated, it gives CATSRDRGEKLFF. The full variable domain, in which reference TRBV15 and TRBJ1-4 provide the parts outside the CDR3, is DAMVIQNPRYQVTQFGKPVTLSCSQTLNHNVMYWYQQKSSQAPKLLFHYYDKDFNNEADTPDNFQSRRPNTSFCFLDIRSPGLGDTAMYLCATSRDRGEKLFFGSGTQLSVL.